This T cell receptor beta chain comes out of a study of blood T cells in healthy people across ages. Study-wide results and limits: Diversity of TCR beta per million T cells declined in a roughly linear way with age. Compared with aged donors, long-lived donors showed fewer expanded clones, suggesting selection.

In this sample, this clonotype turned up a few times. What it binds is unknown. The use of a sample-barcoded 5' primer and a J-beta primer mix characterized a second PCR of 7 to 11 cycles. Every cDNA was tagged by a template-switch adaptor with 12 random nucleotides. Individual samples furnished no less than 2.5 million CDR3-containing paired-end reads apiece. TCRdb used MiXCR to reprocess the 5' RACE reads, holding one entry per CDR3 protein. The table lists around 1,800,000 distinct CDR3 sequences, about 39% of them singletons. Input material: blood. The sequence was collected from a human donor in good health.

This CDR3 is CASTSTRQGLGSYEQYF. The CDR3 DNA sequence: TGTGCCAGCACCTCTACCAGACAGGGGCTGGGCTCCTACGAGCAGTACTTC. The chain is built from TRBV7-9 and TRBJ2-7; 8 nucleotides align to TRBD1. CDR1 and CDR2 (germline): SEHNR, FQNEAQ (reference sequence). The CDR3 consists of 17 residues. V was pared by 7 bases and J by 0 bases, with 14 bases of the junction left unmatched. Based on the CDR3 plus reference TRBV7-9 and TRBJ2-7, the full variable domain is DTGVSQNPRHKITKRGQNVTFRCDPISEHNRLYWYRQTLGQGPEFLTYFQNEAQLEKSRLLSDRFSAERPKGSFSTLEIQRTEQGDSAMYLCASTSTRQGLGSYEQYFGPGTRLTVT.